A selection of T cell receptor beta chains follows, all from one sample in a study of blood T cell repertoires in COVID-19. Only in-frame clones appear in the TCRdb table, and some are missing; sequencing was by immunoSEQ multiplex PCR. The data contain around 320,000 clones, 87% of them singletons. Sample: peripheral blood. Receptors were obtained from a young man with active or convalescent COVID-19. Both conserved end residues are part of each CDR3. The D gene is left open where the match is weak. Rows may omit the clone size; those that give it use once, few, many or a size class.

.,TRBJ2-2,TRBD1,TRBV7-2,CASSPGQGSTGELFF,TGTGCCAGCAGCCCGGGACAGGGGTCCACCGGGGAGCTGTTTTTT
.,TRBJ2-1,.,TRBV5-6,CASSLTSNNEQFF,TGTGCCAGCAGCTTGACTAGTAACAATGAGCAGTTCTTC
.,TRBJ2-3,TRBD2,TRBV6-5,CASRELSGERNTQYF,TGTGCCAGCAGGGAGTTAAGCGGGGAGAGAAATACGCAGTATTTT
.,TRBJ2-2,.,TRBV9,CASRRGDSLSNTGELFF,TGTGCCAGCAGAAGGGGTGACAGCCTCTCGAACACCGGGGAGCTGTTTTTT
.,TRBJ2-5,.,TRBV2,CASVGGTQYF,TGTGCCAGCGTCGGTGGGACCCAGTACTTC
few,TRBJ1-2,.,TRBV3-1/TRBV3-2,CASSQLGGYGYTF,TGTGCCAGCAGCCAGCTGGGAGGATATGGCTACACCTTC
.,TRBJ2-7,TRBD1,TRBV5-1,CASSLVVGQAYEQYF,TGCGCCAGCAGCTTGGTAGTGGGACAGGCCTACGAGCAGTACTTC
.,TRBJ2-7,TRBD2,TRBV7-9,CASSPGTSGTHRSEQYF,TGTGCCAGCAGCCCGGGGACTAGCGGGACCCATCGTTCCGAGCAGTACTTC
.,TRBJ2-1,.,TRBV14,CASSHLFGQFF,TGTGCCAGCAGCCATCTATTCGGGCAGTTCTTC
.,TRBJ1-2,.,TRBV3-1/TRBV3-2,CASSPTAPSYGYTF,TGTGCCAGCAGCCCGACAGCCCCTAGCTATGGCTACACCTTC